What follows are 27 T cell receptor beta chains derived from one specimen sequenced in a study of blood T cell repertoires in COVID-19 (dated by TCRdb to about 2020). Library creation used the immunoSEQ multiplex PCR assay. In its TCRdb copy, this immuneACCESS table keeps in-frame sequences only and misses some clones. Where compared with another copy, unresolved V genes explain less than half of these, and the others have no known cause. The sample yields under 120,000 clones; approximately 84% were counted once. The ten largest account for around 2% of the sample. The sample comprised peripheral blood. These TCRs come from a human donor in a cohort sampled during active COVID-19.

V and J are TRBV24-1 and TRBJ2-2; 8 positions match TRBD2. The germline gives CDR1 KGHDR, CDR2 SFDVKD. This CDR3 is built from 16 residues. Germline trimming cut 3 bases from V and 6 bases from J; bases unmatched to any gene: 8. This chain's CDR3 is CATSDVAGMMSGELFF. The CDR3 DNA reads TGTGCCACCAGTGATGTAGCGGGGATGATGTCCGGGGAGCTGTTTTTT.

This chain links TRBV24-1 with TRBJ2-5, with 10 bases matching TRBD2. The CDR3 spans 18 residues. After removal of 0 bases from V and 4 bases from J, the junction contained 10 bases not matched to a gene. CDR1 is KGHDR, CDR2 SFDVKD, per germline. As DNA, the CDR3 is TGTGCCACCAGTGATTTGAAGGGTAGCGGGAGGACGGGAGAGACCCAGTACTTC. Translation gives CATSDLKGSGRTGETQYF.

This CDR3 is CASSLVGGGTGELFF. The CDR3 DNA reads TGTGCCAGCAGTTTAGTAGGCGGGGGGACCGGGGAGCTGTTTTTT. The V and J genes are TRBV27 and TRBJ2-2, with 8 bases aligning to TRBD2. J gave up 5 bases and V 2 bases, and 4 bases lay outside the gene matches. Germline loops: CDR1 MNHEY, CDR2 SMNVEV (reference sequence). The CDR3 has 15 amino acids.

This chain joins TRBV28 and TRBJ1-2; the D is unclear. V gave up 6 bases and J gave up 8 bases, with 13 bases separating them. The CDR3 sequence is 12 residues long. From germline, CDR1 is MDHEN and CDR2 SYDVKM. The CDR3 DNA reads TGTGCCAGCAGGATGACTGCTGGAGGCTACACCTTC. Its translation: CASRMTAGGYTF.

With regard to this clone: Other DNA variants within this sample encode the same CDR3. V gene TRBV3-1 (or the pseudogene TRBV3-2) combines with J gene TRBJ2-1; 7 bases fit TRBD2. After removal of 1 base from V and 4 bases from J, the junction contained 4 bases not matched to a gene. CDR3 size: 15 residues. CDR1 LGHDT and CDR2 YNNKEL come from the germline V gene (reference sequence). The CDR3 protein is CASSQAGGSYNEQFF. DNA for the CDR3: TGTGCCAGCAGCCAAGCGGGAGGCTCATACAATGAGCAGTTCTTC.

This chain links TRBV9 with TRBJ2-3; D may be TRBD2 (6 bases). With 0 bases removed from V and 4 bases from J, the gap between germline ends came to 9 bases. This CDR3 comprises 14 residues. The germline gives CDR1 SGDLS, CDR2 YYNGEE. Written as DNA, the CDR3 is TGTGCCAGCAGCGTAGACGGGGGTTCAGATACGCAGTATTTT. It codes for CASSVDGGSDTQYF.

This clone appeared a single time. This chain joins TRBV7-2 and TRBJ2-3; D may be TRBD1 (5 bases). The germline V gene has CDR1 SGHTA and CDR2 FQGNSA. Trimming pared 7 bases from V and 3 bases from J, leaving 14 bases between. The CDR3 length is 14 residues. In DNA form, the CDR3 reads TGTGCCAGCACTGGCAGCAGGGCAACAGATACGCAGTATTTT. Translation: CASTGSRATDTQYF.

This clone was observed a handful of times. The chain joins TRBV28 to TRBJ1-5; TRBD1 agrees at 9 bases. The CDR3 has 15 residues. In germline, CDR1 is MDHEN, CDR2 SYDVKM. J was trimmed by 5 bases and V by 6 bases; bases with no gene match: 8. As DNA, the CDR3 is TGTGCCAGCAGATCACAGGGACAGGGCCATCAGCCCCAGCATTTT. Its translation: CASRSQGQGHQPQHF.

V gene TRBV12-5 combines with J gene TRBJ2-2, with D possibly TRBD1 on 5 matching bases. V was trimmed by 1 base and J by 8 bases, leaving 8 bases between them. Germline V gene lookup returns CDR1 LGHNT and CDR2 FRNRAP. This CDR3 is built from 13 residues. The CDR3 nucleotides read TGTGCTAGTGGTTTGGCAGGGTTTGGGGAGCTGTTTTTT. Protein product: CASGLAGFGELFF.

V usage is TRBV19 and J usage is TRBJ1-3; TRBD1 aligns across 10 bases. The CDR3 extends over 16 amino acids. CDR1 and CDR2 (germline): LNHDA, SQIVND (reference sequence). V trimming: 4 bases; J trimming: 7 bases; junction bases outside the gene matches: 10. The CDR3 loop reads CASSTAGTGEKNTIYF. For the CDR3, the DNA is TGTGCCAGTAGTACCGCCGGGACAGGGGAAAAGAACACCATATATTTT. The full variable domain, its missing parts supplied by reference TRBV19 and TRBJ1-3, is DGGITQSPKYLFRKEGQNVTLSCEQNLNHDAMYWYRQDPGQGLRLIYYSQIVNDFQKGDIAEGYSVSREKKESFPLTVTSAQKNPTAFYLCASSTAGTGEKNTIYFGEGSWLTVV.

V usage is TRBV10-3 and J usage is TRBJ2-3; 8 bases fit TRBD2. V shed 10 bases, J shed 3 bases, and the junction held 6 bases outside the gene matches. The CDR3 has 13 residues. Per the germline V gene, CDR1 is ENHRY and CDR2 is SYGVKD. CDR3 DNA: TGTGCCACCGTAGCGGGGAGTACAGATACGCAGTATTTT. Translating it yields CATVAGSTDTQYF.

CDR3 residues: CASSTRGEQGADGKLFF. The CDR3 coding sequence is TGTGCCAGCAGCACCCGGGGGGAACAGGGGGCGGATGGAAAACTGTTTTTT. V usage is TRBV21-1 and J usage is TRBJ1-4; the D call TRBD1 from the table was never checked on the DNA. TRBV21-1 is an annotated pseudogene. CDR3 length: 17 amino acids.

The rearrangement uses TRBV7-2 and TRBJ2-1; 11 bases are a match to TRBD2. CDR3 length equals 16 residues. J lost 2 bases, V lost 5 bases, and 5 bases had no gene match. Per germline, CDR1 SGHTA and CDR2 FQGNSA. CDR3: CASSAKTSGAYNEQFF. The CDR3 DNA sequence: TGTGCCAGCAGCGCGAAGACTAGCGGGGCCTACAATGAGCAGTTCTTC.

This clone was seen a handful of times. This chain joins TRBV30 and TRBJ1-2; D gene ambiguous. The CDR3 totals 11 residues. Per the germline V gene, CDR1 is GTSNPN and CDR2 is SVGIG (reference sequence). The V gene lost 5 bases and the J gene lost 13 bases, with 17 bases spanning the gap. CDR3 sequence reads: CAWSQVVRVTF. CDR3 sequence (DNA): TGTGCCTGGTCTCAGGTGGTCCGTGTCACCTTC. The full variable domain, with the rest looked up from reference TRBV30 and TRBJ1-2, is SQTIHQWPATLVQPVGSPLSLECTVEGTSNPNLYWYRQAAGRGLQLLFYSVGIGQISSEVPQNLSASRPQDRQFILSSKKLLLSDSGFYLCAWSQVVRVTFGSGTRLTVV.

This rearrangement joins TRBV5-6 to TRBJ2-5; 10 nucleotides agree with TRBD1. The CDR3 has 17 residues. CDR1 SGHDT and CDR2 YYEEEE come from the germline V gene. V shed 1 base and J 3 bases; nucleotides not matched to a gene: 9. The CDR3 spells CASSLFGTGEGKETQYF. CDR3 DNA: TGTGCCAGCAGCTTGTTCGGGACAGGGGAAGGAAAAGAGACCCAGTACTTC.

This chain connects TRBV4-1 to TRBJ2-5; D is undetermined. Germline V lookup: CDR1 MGHRA, CDR2 YSYEKL. This CDR3 contains 15 residues. V lost 1 base and J 1 base, leaving 10 bases between the germline ends. The DNA for the CDR3 is TGCGCCAGCAGCCAAGTGGGCAGGATCCAAGAGACCCAGTACTTC. This gives the protein CASSQVGRIQETQYF.

This clone has more than one count but fewer than ten. The V call is TRBV5-1, the J call TRBJ2-2; 14 bases align to TRBD2. The V segment lost 5 bases and the J segment 9 bases; nucleotides outside the gene matches: 12. Germline CDR1 and CDR2: SGHRS and YFSETQ. CDR3 length: 17 residues. The CDR3 here is CASSPSEGTSGSRELFF. The CDR3 DNA is TGCGCCAGCAGTCCTTCAGAAGGGACTAGCGGGAGCAGGGAGCTGTTTTTT.

The chain links TRBV11-2 to TRBJ2-7, with D maybe TRBD2 (6 bases). This CDR3 has 14 residues. Trimming shortened V by 1 base and J by 3 bases, and 10 bases separated the two germline ends. Looked up from germline, CDR1 is SGHAT and CDR2 is FQNNGV. CDR3 in DNA: TGTGCCAGCAGCTTAGCCGGGAGTAGCTACGAGCAGTACTTC. It codes for CASSLAGSSYEQYF.

The sample holds one count of this clone. The chain couples TRBV9 to TRBJ2-7; 9 bases are shared with TRBD1. Germline-derived CDR1 and CDR2 are SGDLS and YYNGEE. Trimming cost V 0 bases and J 5 bases; bases outside gene matches: 9. This CDR3 has 16 residues. CDR3 nucleotides: TGTGCCAGCAGCGTAGCGGGCAGGGACAGGGCGGACGAGCAGTACTTC. Protein: CASSVAGRDRADEQYF. Filled out from reference TRBV9 and TRBJ2-7, the complete variable domain reads DSGVTQTPKHLITATGQRVTLRCSPRSGDLSVYWYQQSLDQGLQFLIQYYNGEERAKGNILERFSAQQFPDLHSELNLSSLELGDSALYFCASSVAGRDRADEQYFGPGTRLTVT.

The chain carries TRBV11-2 and TRBJ1-4; D gene ambiguous. Germline assignment: CDR1 SGHAT and CDR2 FQNNGV. This CDR3 is 13 amino acids long. V was shortened by 5 bases and J by 8 bases, with 12 bases between the two germline ends. In DNA, the CDR3 is TGTGCCAGCAGCCCCATCTCTACCGAAAAACTGTTTTTT. As protein: CASSPISTEKLFF.

The chain carries TRBV29-1 and TRBJ2-3, with a weak D call TRBD1 (6 bases). CDR1 and CDR2 from the germline V gene are SQVTM and ANQGSEA. V lost 1 base, J lost 1 base, and 12 bases lay in between. The CDR3 is made up of 15 amino acids. CDR3 DNA sequence: TGCAGCGTTGAAGGGGGGCAGAGTGGCACAGATACGCAGTATTTT. It translates to CSVEGGQSGTDTQYF.

This sequence joins TRBV3-1 (or the pseudogene TRBV3-2) and TRBJ2-7; D is unclear. Germline-derived CDR1 and CDR2 are LGHDT and YNNKEL (reference sequence). Deletions cut 2 bases from V and 2 bases from J, with 19 bases between. CDR3 length: 17 residues. The CDR3 is CASSQSFSPNRAYEQYF. The DNA for the CDR3 is TGTGCCAGCAGCCAATCTTTCTCTCCTAACAGAGCCTACGAGCAGTACTTC.

The chain uses TRBV11-2 and TRBJ1-2, with D perhaps TRBD1 (5 bases). CDR1 and CDR2 (germline): SGHAT, FQNNGV. This CDR3 is 13 amino acids long. The V end lost 7 bases, the J end lost 2 bases, and 11 bases lay between the germline ends. CDR3 sequence reads: CASTRPGNYGYTF. The CDR3 coding sequence is TGTGCCAGCACCCGACCAGGGAACTATGGCTACACCTTC.

The gene calls are TRBV29-1 and TRBJ2-7; 8 bases are shared with TRBD2. Germline V gene sequence: CDR1 SQVTM, CDR2 ANQGSEA. The trim removed 5 bases at V and 5 bases at J, leaving 17 bases unmatched. The CDR3 spans 16 residues. The CDR3 reads CSVSLMREVARHEQYF. CDR3 coding DNA: TGCAGCGTTTCCCTAATGCGGGAGGTGGCCCGCCACGAGCAGTACTTC.

The genes are TRBV28 and TRBJ2-7; weak D call: TRBD2 (6 bases). Trimming removed 6 bases at V and 3 bases at J, with 18 bases between. Per germline, CDR1 MDHEN and CDR2 SYDVKM. CDR3 size: 15 residues. The CDR3 DNA follows: TGTGCCAGCAGCAACGGGGGACTGAATCACTACGAGCAGTACTTC. Translated, it gives CASSNGGLNHYEQYF.

The gene calls are TRBV9 and TRBJ2-5; tentatively, D is TRBD1 (6 bases). Trimming removed 0 bases at V and 1 base at J, with 10 bases between. This CDR3 spans 15 amino acids. In germline, CDR1 is SGDLS, CDR2 YYNGEE. CDR3 in DNA: TGTGCCAGCAGCGTAGGGGGACACTCCCAAGAGACCCAGTACTTC. It translates to CASSVGGHSQETQYF.

V and J are TRBV6-4 and TRBJ1-2, with D uncertain. CDR3 length equals 15 residues. The V gene lost 6 bases and the J gene lost 3 bases, with 17 bases spanning the gap. The germline CDR1 and CDR2 sequences are MRHNA and SNTAGT. The CDR3 sequence: CASSPEGFYDYGYTF. CDR3 nucleotides: TGTGCCAGCAGCCCCGAGGGTTTTTACGACTATGGCTACACCTTC.